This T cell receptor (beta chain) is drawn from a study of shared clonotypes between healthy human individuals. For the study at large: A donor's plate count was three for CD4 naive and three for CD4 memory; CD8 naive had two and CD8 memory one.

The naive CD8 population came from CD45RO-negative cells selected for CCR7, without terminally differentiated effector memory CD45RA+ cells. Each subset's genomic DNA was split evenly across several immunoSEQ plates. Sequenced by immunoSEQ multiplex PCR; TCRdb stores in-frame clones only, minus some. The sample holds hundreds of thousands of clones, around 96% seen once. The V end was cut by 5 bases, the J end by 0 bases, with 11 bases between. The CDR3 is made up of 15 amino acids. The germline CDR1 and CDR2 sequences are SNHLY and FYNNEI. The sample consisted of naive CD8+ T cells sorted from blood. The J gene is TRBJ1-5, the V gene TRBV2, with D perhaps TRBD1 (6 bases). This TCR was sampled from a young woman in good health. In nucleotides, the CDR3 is TGTGCCAGCAGTCGACAGGACTATAGCAATCAGCCCCAGCATTTT. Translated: CASSRQDYSNQPQHF.